This TCR beta chain was obtained from a study of Ad26.COV2.S vaccination and SARS-CoV-2 variants. Looking at the study overall: Donor joined the COV1001 Ad26.COV2.S trial arm. The authors gave Ad26.COV2.S intramuscularly, either once or twice 56 days apart.

The sample's treatment: 15 to 20 received Ad26.COV2.S at low or high dose, single or two shots; five or six received placebo; per-sample allocation not given. After the first vaccine or placebo injection, samples were drawn on day 63. This table comes from immunoSEQ multiplex PCR, and its TCRdb copy is limited to in-frame clones, with some not included. The sample holds roughly 300,000 clones, roughly 90% seen once. The V end was cut by 6 bases, the J end by 1 base, with 9 bases between. The CDR3 loop spans 13 amino acids. Looked up from germline, CDR1 is MNHEY and CDR2 is SMNVEV (reference sequence).

The chain uses TRBV27 and TRBJ1-2; D is ambiguous. This TCR derives from a person aged 18-65 years who received the Ad26.COV2.S COVID-19 vaccine or a placebo. The starting material was peripheral blood, obtained in a trial of Ad26.COV2.S vaccine versus placebo. The CDR3 reads CASSGWNNYGYTF. CDR3 nucleotide sequence: TGTGCCAGCAGCGGATGGAATAACTATGGCTACACCTTC.